These 21 T cell receptor beta chains share one sample of origin, sequenced in a study of cytomegalovirus exposure and HLA in healthy donors. Sequencing was performed with immunoSEQ multiplex PCR; in TCRdb, only in-frame clones are kept and a portion is missing. The sample contains more than 85,000 clones, approximately 90% of which appear only once. Sequences were obtained from PBMCs. These receptors all come from a woman under 30 in good health and CMV-seronegative.

V is TRBV6-1 and J is TRBJ2-7, with 8 bases that match TRBD1. This CDR3 has 16 amino acids. Unmatched junction bases numbered 10, after V lost 4 bases and J lost 2 bases. Germline assignment: CDR1 MNHNS and CDR2 SASEGT. This CDR3 is CASSASGTGLTYEQYF. CDR3 DNA sequence: TGTGCCAGCAGTGCTTCCGGGACAGGCCTAACCTACGAGCAGTACTTC.

Remarks on this clone: Germline and junction disagree at one end, which may indicate a read error. The chain employs TRBV2 and TRBJ2-4, with D unresolved. CDR3 size: 12 residues. Germline lookup yields CDR1 SNHLY and CDR2 FYNNEI. The CDR3 region has the DNA TGTGCCAGCAGTGACCTTAGCTCGGCGGCGGACTTC. This translates into CASSDLSSAADF.

The V call is TRBV11-2, the J call TRBJ2-7; D ambiguous. The V end lost 0 bases, the J end lost 6 bases, and 6 bases lay between the germline ends. This CDR3 contains 12 residues. Germline CDR1 SGHAT, CDR2 FQNNGV. The DNA of the CDR3 is TGTGCCAGCAGCTTAGACTATGGCGAGCAGTACTTC. Its translation is CASSLDYGEQYF.

This sequence joins TRBV28 and TRBJ2-7; D unclear. Germline V gene lookup returns CDR1 MDHEN and CDR2 SYDVKM. V gave up 6 bases and J gave up 3 bases, with 9 bases separating them. This CDR3 is built from 12 residues. The DNA of the CDR3 is TGTGCCAGCAGCCAATCGCGCTACGAGCAGTACTTC. Amino acids: CASSQSRYEQYF.

By sample share, this clone is medium-sized (0.01 to 0.1%). This chain links TRBV19 with TRBJ2-3, with TRBD2 matching over 12 bases. The CDR3 runs to 15 residues. Germline CDR1 LNHDA, CDR2 SQIVND (reference sequence). V lost 7 bases to trimming and J lost 4 bases; unmatched junction nucleotides: 6. The CDR3 reads CASNPGTSGSDTQYF. The DNA of the CDR3 is TGTGCCAGTAACCCCGGGACTAGCGGGTCAGATACGCAGTATTTT. Full variable domain (remainder filled in from reference TRBV19 and TRBJ2-3): DGGITQSPKYLFRKEGQNVTLSCEQNLNHDAMYWYRQDPGQGLRLIYYSQIVNDFQKGDIAEGYSVSREKKESFPLTVTSAQKNPTAFYLCASNPGTSGSDTQYFGPGTRLTVL.

Points on this clone: This same CDR3 is encoded by further DNA sequences in the sample. V usage is TRBV2 and J usage is TRBJ1-5, with a tentative D call TRBD1 (5 bases). Germline CDR1 SNHLY, CDR2 FYNNEI. Trimming removed 7 bases at V and 2 bases at J, with 18 bases between. The CDR3 is made up of 16 amino acids. The CDR3 DNA reads as TGTGCCAGCAATTGGGGAGGGGTGGGTGGCAATCAGCCCCAGCATTTT. Translation gives CASNWGGVGGNQPQHF.

The CDR3 sequence is CASSVMVRTEAFF. The CDR3 coding sequence is TGTGCCAGCAGCGTAATGGTTAGAACTGAAGCTTTCTTT. This chain connects TRBV9 to TRBJ1-1; D remains unclear. Germline V gene lookup returns CDR1 SGDLS and CDR2 YYNGEE. The CDR3 consists of 13 residues. The ends were cut back, 1 base at V and 5 bases at J, with 9 bases in the middle.

The genes are TRBV5-1 and TRBJ1-1; D is uncertain. CDR3 length equals 14 residues. V lost 3 bases and J lost 10, with 19 bases in between. Looked up from germline, CDR1 is SGHRS and CDR2 is YFSETQ. The CDR3 here is CASSSTPGSSGAFF. The CDR3 coding sequence is TGCGCCAGCAGCTCGACCCCCGGCAGCTCGGGAGCTTTCTTT.

This clone was seen more than once but under ten times. Additional DNA sequences in this sample encode the identical CDR3. The genes are TRBV5-1 and TRBJ1-2, with 7 bases aligning to TRBD1. V lost 2 bases and J lost 3; bases outside the gene matches: 1. Germline V gives CDR1 SGHRS, CDR2 YFSETQ. This CDR3 contains 13 residues. The CDR3 DNA reads TGCGCCAGCAGCTTAACAGGGGACTATGGCTACACCTTC. Residues: CASSLTGDYGYTF.

The CDR3 nucleotides read TGTGCCAGCAGCCCCGTTTTAGGAGAGGGGGACGAGCAGTACTTC. Translating gives CASSPVLGEGDEQYF. The V and J genes are TRBV28 and TRBJ2-7; a possible D gene is TRBD1 (6 bases). V lost 6 bases, J lost 5 bases, and 20 bases lay in between. CDR3 length: 15 amino acids. Germline V lookup: CDR1 MDHEN, CDR2 SYDVKM.

The chain combines TRBV5-1 with TRBJ2-3; 8 nucleotides line up with TRBD2. V shed 3 bases, J shed 5 bases, and the junction held 8 bases outside the gene matches. The CDR3 runs to 15 residues. Germline CDR1 is SGHRS and CDR2 is YFSETQ. The CDR3 bases are TGCGCCAGCAGCTCCCTTAGCGGGGCTGGAGATACGCAGTATTTT. This encodes CASSSLSGAGDTQYF.

The genes are TRBV2 and TRBJ2-5; D not certain. The CDR3 spans 15 residues. The V end was cut by 6 bases, the J end by 4 bases, with 18 bases between. Looked up from germline, CDR1 is SNHLY and CDR2 is FYNNEI. The CDR3 coding sequence is TGTGCCAGCAGGGAGACTCCTCTGAATGGAGAGACCCAGTACTTC. As protein: CASRETPLNGETQYF.

This sequence joins TRBV5-1 and TRBJ1-1; D is possibly TRBD1 (6 bases). The CDR3 is 15 residues long. Germline V CDR1 and CDR2: SGHRS, YFSETQ. Trimming cost V 4 bases and J 10 bases, with 23 bases left between them. CDR3 sequence reads: CASSIGQIQTGGAFF. The CDR3 DNA is TGCGCCAGCAGCATAGGACAGATTCAAACCGGCGGAGCTTTCTTT.

The rearrangement uses TRBV4-2 and TRBJ2-3; 7 bases line up with TRBD2. CDR3 length: 17 amino acids. V was clipped by 0 bases and J by 0 bases; unmatched bases: 6. Germline-derived CDR1 and CDR2 are LGHNA and YNFKEQ. The CDR3 region is CASSQDPSGASTDTQYF. As DNA, the CDR3 is TGTGCCAGCAGCCAAGATCCGAGCGGGGCTAGCACAGATACGCAGTATTTT.

This clone has just a few counts. V gene TRBV6-5 combines with J gene TRBJ1-1; 9 bases match TRBD1. Germline loops: CDR1 MNHEY, CDR2 SVGAGI. CDR3 length equals 12 residues. Trimming at V came to 6 bases and at J to 11 bases, leaving 7 bases not matched to a gene. The DNA for the CDR3 is TGTGCCAGCAGCAGGACAGGGGACGGGGCTTTCTTT. It yields the protein CASSRTGDGAFF.

The chain has TRBV7-8 and TRBJ2-7, with 7 bases aligning to TRBD1. The germline gives CDR1 SGHVS, CDR2 FQNEAQ. This CDR3 contains 13 residues. V was pared by 5 bases and J by 2 bases, with 3 bases of the junction left unmatched. CDR3 in DNA: TGTGCCAGCAGCCGGACAGGAACCTACGAGCAGTACTTC. Its protein product is CASSRTGTYEQYF.

The CDR3 region has the DNA TGTGCCAGCAGTCAGGGTGACTATGGCTACACCTTC. Protein product: CASSQGDYGYTF. This chain uses TRBV25-1 with TRBJ1-2, with a possible D match to TRBD1 (5 bases). The CDR3 loop spans 12 amino acids. The V gene's germline CDR1 is MGHDK and CDR2 SYGVNS. The ends were cut back, 5 bases at V and 3 bases at J, with 7 bases in the middle.

This clone was observed once. The chain combines TRBV29-1 with TRBJ1-1; maybe TRBD1 (5 bases). Between the trimmed V and J ends, which lost 6 bases and 1 base, there was a span of 9 bases. This CDR3 comprises 12 residues. Germline loops: CDR1 SQVTM, CDR2 ANQGSEA. CDR3 sequence reads: CSVVDRNTEAFF. Written as DNA, the CDR3 is TGCAGCGTCGTAGACAGGAACACTGAAGCTTTCTTT.

This sequence joins TRBV4-2 and TRBJ1-1; D is unclear. The V and J ends lost 1 base and 4 bases respectively, with 13 bases between them. This CDR3 has 15 amino acids. In germline, CDR1 is LGHNA, CDR2 YNFKEQ. CDR3 coding DNA: TGTGCCAGCAGCCAAGGGGTTCGGGGAAGCACTGAAGCTTTCTTT. Translating gives CASSQGVRGSTEAFF.

The V and J genes are TRBV7-9 and TRBJ2-3; TRBD2 matches at 11 bases. The germline gives CDR1 SEHNR, CDR2 FQNEAQ (reference sequence). V was clipped by 1 base and J by 1 base; unmatched bases: 7. This CDR3 region has 18 residues. The CDR3 DNA is TGTGCCAGCAGCTTAGGTAGGGCTAGCGGGAGGCGCACAGATACGCAGTATTTT. This sequence encodes CASSLGRASGRRTDTQYF.

The rearrangement links TRBV4-3 to TRBJ1-1; maybe TRBD1 (6 bases). With 0 bases removed from V and 4 bases from J, the gap between germline ends came to 6 bases. CDR3 length: 13 amino acids. Germline values: CDR1 LGHNA, CDR2 YSLEER. CDR3 amino acids: CASSQDRGTEAFF. DNA of the CDR3: TGCGCCAGCAGCCAAGACAGGGGCACTGAAGCTTTCTTT.